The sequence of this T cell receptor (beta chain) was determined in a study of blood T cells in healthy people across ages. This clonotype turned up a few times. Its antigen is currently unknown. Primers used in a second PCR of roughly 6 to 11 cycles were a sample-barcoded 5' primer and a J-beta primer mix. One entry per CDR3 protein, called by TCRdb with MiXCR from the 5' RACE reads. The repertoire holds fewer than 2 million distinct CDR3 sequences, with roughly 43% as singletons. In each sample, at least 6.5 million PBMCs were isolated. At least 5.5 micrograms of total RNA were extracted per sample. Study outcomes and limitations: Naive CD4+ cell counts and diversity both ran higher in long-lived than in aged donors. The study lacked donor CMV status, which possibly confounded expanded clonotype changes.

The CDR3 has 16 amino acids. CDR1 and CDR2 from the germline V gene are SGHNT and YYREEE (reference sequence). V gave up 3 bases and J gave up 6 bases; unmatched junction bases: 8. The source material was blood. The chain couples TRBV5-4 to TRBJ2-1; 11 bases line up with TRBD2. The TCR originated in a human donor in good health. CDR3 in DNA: TGTGCCAGCAGCTGGGGCCTAGCGGGGGGCACCAATGAGCAGTTCTTC. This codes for CASSWGLAGGTNEQFF.